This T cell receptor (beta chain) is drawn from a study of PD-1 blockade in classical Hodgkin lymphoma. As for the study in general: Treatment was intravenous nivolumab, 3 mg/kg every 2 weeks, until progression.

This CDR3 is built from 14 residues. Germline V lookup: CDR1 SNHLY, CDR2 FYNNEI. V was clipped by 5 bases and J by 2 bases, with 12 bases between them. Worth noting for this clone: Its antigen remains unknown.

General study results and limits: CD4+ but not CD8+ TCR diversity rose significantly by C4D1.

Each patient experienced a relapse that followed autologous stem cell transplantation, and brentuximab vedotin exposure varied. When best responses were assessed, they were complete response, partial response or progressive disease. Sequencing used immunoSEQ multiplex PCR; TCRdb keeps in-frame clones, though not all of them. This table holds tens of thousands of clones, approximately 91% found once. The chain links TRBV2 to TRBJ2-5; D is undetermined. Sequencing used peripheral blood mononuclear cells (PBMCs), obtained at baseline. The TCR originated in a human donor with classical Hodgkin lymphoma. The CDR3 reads CASSPDLNQETQYF. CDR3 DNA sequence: TGTGCCAGCAGTCCTGATTTGAATCAAGAGACCCAGTACTTC.